This T cell receptor (beta chain) derives from a study of CD8 T cells in Susac syndrome. Stable or active relapsing-remitting multiple sclerosis, untreated and meeting revised McDonald criteria, defined the controls. CD8+ and CD4+ T cells were negatively isolated; TEMRA cells were FACS-enriched. The V gene's germline CDR1 is MNHEY and CDR2 SVGAGI. The CDR3 covers 16 residues. V trimming: 6 bases; J trimming: 4 bases; junction bases outside the gene matches: 12. RNA was extracted with the RNeasy kit, and a quantity of about 0.45 to 1 ug was reverse transcribed using random hexamers. Across 54 Vbeta and 13 Jbeta, TCR beta CDR3 was amplified with immunoSEQ multiplex PCR. Using its own MiXCR run on the immunoSEQ multiplex PCR reads, TCRdb lists one record per CDR3 protein. Seen here are some 260,000 distinct CDR3 sequences, 90% to 95% observed once, and the top ten hold 0.07% to 0.09%. Notes on the study in general: The authors acknowledged that the study's TCR sequencing and HLA analysis involved relatively few individuals.

As to this clonotype: Its antigen remains unidentified.

This chain uses TRBV6-5 with TRBJ2-1; 7 bases fit TRBD2. The sample taken for sequencing was CD4+ T cells from PBMCs. The sequence derives from a human donor with multiple sclerosis. CDR3 DNA sequence: TGTGCCAGCAGCTACCACCGGGACTACGCATACAATGAGCAGTTCTTC. Amino acids: CASSYHRDYAYNEQFF.